The sequence of this T cell receptor beta chain was determined in a study of response to subunit inactivated influenza vaccine. Trimming took off 3 bases at V and 2 bases at J, with 14 bases between the two ends. From germline, CDR1 is SGHNT and CDR2 YYREEE (reference sequence). There are 16 residues in the CDR3. Whole-study findings and limits: Few new T cells, the authors suggested, are recruited by each seasonal influenza vaccination.

In regard to this clonotype: Antigen specificity is unknown.

TCRdb called the RT-PCR reads again in MiXCR, with one record for every CDR3 protein. Here the sample spans 450,000 to 600,000 distinct CDR3 sequences, 6.5% to 8% being singletons. This material consisted of PBMCs from blood, taken less than 25 months after vaccination. The sequence came from a man between 45 and 75 years old who received an inactivated influenza vaccine. V is TRBV5-4 and J is TRBJ2-2; tentative D call: TRBD2 (6 bases). CDR3 nucleotides: TGTGCCAGCAGCTGGGGACTCGAACTTAACACCGGGGAGCTGTTTTTT. Protein product: CASSWGLELNTGELFF.